Reported below is one T cell receptor (beta chain). This entry comes from a study of blood T cell repertoires in COVID-19. Overall study: Specimens from acute and convalescent COVID-19 originated in the United States, Italy and Spain. Nucleic acid was either cDNA or gDNA, and it came from T cells, B-cell-depleted T cells, or PBMCs.

In the authors' workflow: How many nucleated cells were present was estimated from reference gene primer amplification. The protocol was immunoSEQ multiplex PCR, while the TCRdb copy is restricted to in-frame clones and leaves out a portion. That table gives V, J and clone size, and the DNA gave D and trimming. The sample has 100,000 to 150,000 clones; approximately 74% are singletons. Germline V gives CDR1 LGHNA, CDR2 YSLEER. The CDR3 covers 13 residues. V trimming: 1 base; J trimming: 8 bases; junction bases outside the gene matches: 3. The sequenced sample was peripheral blood. The chain is built from TRBV4-3 and TRBJ2-3; 7 nucleotides line up with TRBD2. This TCR was recovered from a woman in her 70s with acute or convalescent COVID-19. In nucleotides, the CDR3 is TGCGCCAGCAGCCAAGGACTAGCACCTACGCAGTATTTT. Translating gives CASSQGLAPTQYF.